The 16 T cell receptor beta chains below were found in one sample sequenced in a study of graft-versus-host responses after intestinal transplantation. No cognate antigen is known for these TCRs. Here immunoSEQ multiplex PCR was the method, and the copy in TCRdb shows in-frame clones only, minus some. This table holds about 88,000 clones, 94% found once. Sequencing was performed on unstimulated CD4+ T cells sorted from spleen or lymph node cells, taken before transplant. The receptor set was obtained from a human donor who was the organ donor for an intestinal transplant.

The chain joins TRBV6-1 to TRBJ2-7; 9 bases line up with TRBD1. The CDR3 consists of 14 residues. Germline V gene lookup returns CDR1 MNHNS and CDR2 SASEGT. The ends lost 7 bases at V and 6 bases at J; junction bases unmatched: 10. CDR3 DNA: TGTGCCAGCATTACCGGGACAGGGAATGTCGAGCAGTACTTC. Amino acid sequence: CASITGTGNVEQYF.

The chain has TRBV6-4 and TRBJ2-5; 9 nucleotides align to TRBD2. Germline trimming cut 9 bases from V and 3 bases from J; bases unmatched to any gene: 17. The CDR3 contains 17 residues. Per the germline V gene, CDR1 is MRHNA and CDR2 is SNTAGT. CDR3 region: CARLFARVGGGEETQYF. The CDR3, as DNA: TGTGCCAGGCTGTTCGCTAGGGTCGGCGGGGGGGAAGAGACCCAGTACTTC.

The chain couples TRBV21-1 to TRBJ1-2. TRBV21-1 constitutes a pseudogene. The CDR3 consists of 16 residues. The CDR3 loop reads CASTPGEAPRYYGYTF. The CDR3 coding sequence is TGTGCCAGCACCCCGGGGGAGGCACCTCGGTACTATGGCTACACCTTC.

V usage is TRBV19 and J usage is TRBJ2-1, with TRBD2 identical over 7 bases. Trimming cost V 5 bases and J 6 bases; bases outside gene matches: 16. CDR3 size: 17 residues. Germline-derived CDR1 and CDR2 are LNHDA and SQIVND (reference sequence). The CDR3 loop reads CASSPTGSGAPPNEQFF. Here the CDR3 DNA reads TGTGCCAGTAGTCCGACGGGGAGCGGGGCGCCCCCCAATGAGCAGTTCTTC.

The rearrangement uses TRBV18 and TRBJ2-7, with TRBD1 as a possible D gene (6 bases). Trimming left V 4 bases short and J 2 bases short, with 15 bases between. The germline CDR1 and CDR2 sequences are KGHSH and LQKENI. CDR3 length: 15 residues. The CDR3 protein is CASSRTRDNPYEQYF. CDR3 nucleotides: TGTGCCAGCTCACGGACCCGGGACAACCCCTACGAGCAGTACTTC.

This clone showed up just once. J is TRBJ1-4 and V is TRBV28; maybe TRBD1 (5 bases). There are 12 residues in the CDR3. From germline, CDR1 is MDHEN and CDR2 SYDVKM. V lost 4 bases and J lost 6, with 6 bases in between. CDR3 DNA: TGTGCCAGCAGTTCCAGGGATGAAAAACTGTTTTTT. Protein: CASSSRDEKLFF. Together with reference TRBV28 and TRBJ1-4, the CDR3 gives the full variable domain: DVKVTQSSRYLVKRTGEKVFLECVQDMDHENMFWYRQDPGLGLRLIYFSYDVKMKEKGDIPEGYSVSREKKERFSLILESASTNQTSMYLCASSSRDEKLFFGSGTQLSVL.

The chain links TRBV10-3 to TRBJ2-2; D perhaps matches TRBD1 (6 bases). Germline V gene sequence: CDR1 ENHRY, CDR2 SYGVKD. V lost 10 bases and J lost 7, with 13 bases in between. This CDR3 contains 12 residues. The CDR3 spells CATRQVSGELFF. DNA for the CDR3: TGTGCCACCCGACAGGTTAGCGGGGAGCTGTTTTTT.

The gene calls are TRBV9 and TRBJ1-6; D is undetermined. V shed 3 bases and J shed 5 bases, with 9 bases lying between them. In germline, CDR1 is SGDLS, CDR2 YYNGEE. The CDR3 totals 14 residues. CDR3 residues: CASSAEWDNSPLHF. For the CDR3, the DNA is TGTGCCAGCAGCGCGGAGTGGGATAATTCACCCCTCCACTTT.

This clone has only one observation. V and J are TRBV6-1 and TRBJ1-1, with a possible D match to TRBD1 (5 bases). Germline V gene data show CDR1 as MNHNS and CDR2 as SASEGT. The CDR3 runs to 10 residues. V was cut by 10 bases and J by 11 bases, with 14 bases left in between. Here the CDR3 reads CAIGGEGAFF. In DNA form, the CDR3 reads TGTGCCATTGGGGGGGAGGGGGCTTTCTTT.

CDR3 loop: CASSVASGVAYNEQFF. The CDR3 DNA sequence: TGTGCCAGCAGCGTAGCCAGCGGGGTCGCCTACAATGAGCAGTTCTTC. This chain uses TRBV9 with TRBJ2-1, with 7 bases aligning to TRBD2. From germline, CDR1 is SGDLS and CDR2 YYNGEE. The V segment lost 0 bases and the J segment 2 bases; nucleotides outside the gene matches: 5. This CDR3 contains 16 residues.

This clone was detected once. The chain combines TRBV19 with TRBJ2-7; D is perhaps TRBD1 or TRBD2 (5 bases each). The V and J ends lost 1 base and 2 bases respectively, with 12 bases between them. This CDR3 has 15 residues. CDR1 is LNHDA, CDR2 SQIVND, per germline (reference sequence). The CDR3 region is CASSIVFGGTYEQYF. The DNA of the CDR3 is TGTGCCAGTAGTATAGTTTTTGGGGGAACCTACGAGCAGTACTTC.

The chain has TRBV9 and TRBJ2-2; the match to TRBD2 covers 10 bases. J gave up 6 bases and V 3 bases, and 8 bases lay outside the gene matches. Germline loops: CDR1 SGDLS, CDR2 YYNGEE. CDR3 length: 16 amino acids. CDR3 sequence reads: CASSARLAGGPGELFF. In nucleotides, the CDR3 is TGTGCCAGCAGCGCCCGTTTAGCGGGGGGTCCCGGGGAGCTGTTTTTT. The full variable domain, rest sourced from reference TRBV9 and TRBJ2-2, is DSGVTQTPKHLITATGQRVTLRCSPRSGDLSVYWYQQSLDQGLQFLIQYYNGEERAKGNILERFSAQQFPDLHSELNLSSLELGDSALYFCASSARLAGGPGELFFGEGSRLTVL.

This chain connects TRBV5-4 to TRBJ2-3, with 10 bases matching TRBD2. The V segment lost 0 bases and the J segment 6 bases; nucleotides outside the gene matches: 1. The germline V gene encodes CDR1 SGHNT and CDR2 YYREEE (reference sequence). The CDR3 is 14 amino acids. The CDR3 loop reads CASSLDSGGDTQYF. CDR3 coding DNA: TGTGCCAGCAGCTTGGATAGCGGGGGGGATACGCAGTATTTT. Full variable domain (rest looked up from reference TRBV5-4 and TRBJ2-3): ETGVTQSPTHLIKTRGQQVTLRCSSQSGHNTVSWYQQALGQGPQFIFQYYREEENGRGNFPPRFSGLQFPNYSSELNVNALELDDSALYLCASSLDSGGDTQYFGPGTRLTVL.

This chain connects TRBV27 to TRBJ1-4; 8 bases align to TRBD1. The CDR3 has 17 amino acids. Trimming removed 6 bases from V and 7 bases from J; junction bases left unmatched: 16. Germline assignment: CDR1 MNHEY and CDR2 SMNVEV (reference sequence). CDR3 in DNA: TGTGCCAGCAGAGAACAGGGGGGGTCGTGGGCGGGTGAAAAACTGTTTTTT. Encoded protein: CASREQGGSWAGEKLFF. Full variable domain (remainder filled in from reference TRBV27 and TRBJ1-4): EAQVTQNPRYLITVTGKKLTVTCSQNMNHEYMSWYRQDPGLGLRQIYYSMNVEVTDKGDVPEGYKVSRKEKRNFPLILESPSPNQTSLYFCASREQGGSWAGEKLFFGSGTQLSVL.

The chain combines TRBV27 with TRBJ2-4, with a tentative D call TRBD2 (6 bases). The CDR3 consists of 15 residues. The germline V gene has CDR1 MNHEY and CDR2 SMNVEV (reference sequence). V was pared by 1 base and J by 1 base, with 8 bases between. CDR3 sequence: CASSLYGSAKNIQYF. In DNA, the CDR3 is TGTGCCAGCAGTTTATACGGGAGTGCCAAAAACATTCAGTACTTC.

CDR3 nucleotides: TGTGCCAGCAGTGGAACTAGGACAGGAAACACCATATATTTT. This codes for CASSGTRTGNTIYF. The chain carries TRBV6-1 and TRBJ1-3; the D gene is possibly TRBD1 (5 bases). Germline V CDR1 and CDR2: MNHNS, SASEGT. V was cut by 4 bases and J by 4 bases, with 11 bases left in between. The CDR3 is made up of 14 amino acids.